This T cell receptor (beta chain) comes out of a study of blood T cell repertoires in COVID-19. Germline loops: CDR1 SGDLS, CDR2 YYNGEE. CDR3 size: 17 residues. J lost 8 bases, V lost 4 bases, and 17 bases had no gene match. In the authors' methods: Reference gene primer amplification gave estimated nucleated cell counts. Clones were sequenced by immunoSEQ multiplex PCR, and TCRdb holds only the in-frame ones, with some missing. Clone size and V and J calls were adopted from that table, with D and trimming inferred from the DNA. The data show 200,000 to 300,000 clones, approximately 90% seen once. Cohorts were determined from participant-reported clinical history.

The TCR sequence derives from a woman in her twenties or thirties who had recovered from COVID-19. This chain uses TRBV9 with TRBJ2-1; TRBD2 aligns across 8 bases. The sequencing input was PBMCs or T cells enriched from blood (not recorded which). The CDR3 is CASSPHPGTRGTDEQFF. CDR3 nucleotide sequence: TGTGCCAGCAGCCCCCATCCCGGGACTAGAGGAACCGATGAGCAGTTCTTC.